This passage covers 14 T cell receptor beta chains from one sample sequenced in a study of shared clonotypes between healthy human individuals. CD45RO-negative, CCR7-positively selected cells formed the naive CD8 fraction, excluding terminally differentiated effector memory CD45RA+ cells. Here immunoSEQ multiplex PCR was the method, and the copy in TCRdb shows in-frame clones only, minus some. The sample lists some 2 million clones, about 94% occurring once. Input material: naive CD8+ T cells sorted from blood. The source is a man younger than 35 in good health.

As for this clone: This sample includes further DNA sequences coding for the same CDR3. The rearrangement joins TRBV5-6 to TRBJ2-3; D remains ambiguous. Per germline, CDR1 SGHDT and CDR2 YYEEEE. The V and J ends lost 0 bases and 5 bases respectively, with 4 bases between them. CDR3 length: 12 amino acids. The CDR3 DNA reads as TGTGCCAGCAGCTTGGCGGGAGATACGCAGTATTTT. Protein sequence: CASSLAGDTQYF.

This chain uses TRBV29-1 with TRBJ2-5; D gene ambiguous. The V and J ends lost 3 bases and 7 bases respectively, with 12 bases between them. Germline V lookup: CDR1 SQVTM, CDR2 ANQGSEA. CDR3 length equals 12 residues. CDR3 nucleotides: TGCAGCGTTGAGGCCCGACCTGGGACCCAGTACTTC. It translates to CSVEARPGTQYF. The complete variable domain, with remaining parts taken from reference TRBV29-1 and TRBJ2-5, reads SAVISQKPSRDICQRGTSLTIQCQVDSQVTMMFWYRQQPGQSLTLIATANQGSEATYESGFVIDKFPISRPNLTFSTLTVSNMSPEDSSIYLCSVEARPGTQYFGPGTRLLVL.

The chain employs TRBV18 and TRBJ1-1, with D possibly matching TRBD1 (5 bases). Germline V lookup: CDR1 KGHSH, CDR2 LQKENI. V was clipped by 3 bases and J by 1 base, with 18 bases between them. This CDR3 is 17 amino acids long. The CDR3 region is CASSPQSPGWGNTEAFF. CDR3 DNA: TGTGCCAGCTCACCGCAGAGCCCAGGGTGGGGGAACACTGAAGCTTTCTTT. The whole variable domain, remainder taken from reference TRBV18 and TRBJ1-1, is NAGVMQNPRHLVRRRGQEARLRCSPMKGHSHVYWYRQLPEEGLKFMVYLQKENIIDESGMPKERFSAEFPKEGPSILRIQQVVRGDSAAYFCASSPQSPGWGNTEAFFGQGTRLTVV.

V usage is TRBV4-1 and J usage is TRBJ1-2, with a weak D call TRBD1 (6 bases). The CDR3 extends over 17 amino acids. Per germline, CDR1 MGHRA and CDR2 YSYEKL. Trimming cost V 0 bases and J 0 bases, with 14 bases left between them. The CDR3 sequence is CASSQDSTGRTNYGYTF. CDR3 sequence (DNA): TGCGCCAGCAGCCAAGATAGCACAGGGAGAACTAACTATGGCTACACCTTC.

The chain couples TRBV9 to TRBJ1-4; D call uncertain. Germline CDR1 SGDLS, CDR2 YYNGEE. V lost 3 bases and J 7 bases, leaving 13 bases between the germline ends. This CDR3 is built from 14 residues. The CDR3 nucleotides are TGTGCCAGCAGCGCTAGTTTAAAGTTTGAAAAACTGTTTTTT. Translated, it gives CASSASLKFEKLFF.

The V and J genes are TRBV27 and TRBJ2-7; 7 positions match TRBD2. V trimming: 2 bases; J trimming: 3 bases; junction bases outside the gene matches: 7. Per germline, CDR1 MNHEY and CDR2 SMNVEV (reference sequence). The CDR3 is made up of 15 amino acids. This CDR3 is CASSLGGGYLYEQYF. In DNA form, the CDR3 reads TGTGCCAGCAGTTTAGGGGGGGGATATCTCTACGAGCAGTACTTC.

The V call is TRBV28, the J call TRBJ1-5; 7 bases align to TRBD1. The CDR3 is made up of 14 amino acids. V was clipped by 7 bases and J by 5 bases; unmatched bases: 8. The V gene's germline CDR1 is MDHEN and CDR2 SYDVKM. The CDR3 nucleotides are TGTGCCAGCACCCCCCGGGACAGATATCAGCCCCAGCATTTT. Residues: CASTPRDRYQPQHF.

The rearrangement links TRBV7-8 to TRBJ2-5, with a tentative D call TRBD2 (6 bases). Between the trimmed V and J ends, which lost 7 bases and 3 bases, there was a span of 15 bases. This CDR3 has 14 amino acids. CDR1 is SGHVS and CDR2 is FQNEAQ in the germline V gene. The CDR3 protein is CASTPFASEETQYF. The DNA for the CDR3 is TGTGCCAGCACCCCGTTCGCTAGCGAAGAGACCCAGTACTTC.

This chain links TRBV7-9 with TRBJ2-1, with 7 positions matching TRBD2. V trimming: 2 bases; J trimming: 5 bases; junction bases outside the gene matches: 6. The CDR3 is 15 residues long. Germline CDR1 reads SEHNR; CDR2 reads FQNEAQ (reference sequence). Here the CDR3 DNA reads TGTGCCAGCAGCTTACCCTGGGGGAGGGACAATGAGCAGTTCTTC. It codes for CASSLPWGRDNEQFF.

This clone occurred once. This sequence joins TRBV10-1 and TRBJ2-2, with D unresolved. This CDR3 region has 14 residues. Trimming removed 5 bases at V and 0 bases at J, with 7 bases between. Germline lookup yields CDR1 WNHNN and CDR2 SYGVQD (reference sequence). The CDR3 bases are TGCGCCAGCAGTCGATCCCCGAACACCGGGGAGCTGTTTTTT. Translating gives CASSRSPNTGELFF.

The rearrangement links TRBV4-3 to TRBJ2-3; D call uncertain. The length of the CDR3 is 17 residues. The V end lost 0 bases, the J end lost 4 bases, and 17 bases lay between the germline ends. CDR1 is LGHNA, CDR2 YSLEER, per germline. The CDR3 here is CASSQEMTGGLADTQYF. The CDR3 DNA sequence: TGCGCCAGCAGCCAAGAGATGACGGGTGGGTTGGCAGATACGCAGTATTTT.

This clone was observed a single time. The chain uses TRBV11-1 and TRBJ2-3, with unresolved D. CDR3 size: 14 residues. V lost 3 bases and J 0 bases, leaving 7 bases between the germline ends. The germline V gene has CDR1 SGHAT and CDR2 FQDESV (reference sequence). Written as DNA, the CDR3 is TGTGCCAGCAGCTTCCCCTCTAGCACAGATACGCAGTATTTT. Protein sequence: CASSFPSSTDTQYF.

The rearrangement uses TRBV10-1 and TRBJ2-1; weak D call: TRBD1 (6 bases). The ends were cut back, 6 bases at V and 4 bases at J, with 10 bases in the middle. Germline CDR1 reads WNHNN; CDR2 reads SYGVQD (reference sequence). The CDR3 length is 13 residues. CDR3 residues: CASSDDRYNEQFF. Written as DNA, the CDR3 is TGCGCCAGCAGCGATGACAGGTACAATGAGCAGTTCTTC.

This chain uses TRBV4-1 with TRBJ1-1, with 10 bases aligning to TRBD1. Germline CDR1 MGHRA, CDR2 YSYEKL. V lost 3 bases, J lost 4 bases, and 8 bases stayed unmatched. This CDR3 is 16 amino acids long. This CDR3 reads CASSQGTGVFGTEAFF. Here the CDR3 DNA reads TGCGCCAGCAGCCAGGGGACAGGGGTGTTTGGCACTGAAGCTTTCTTT.